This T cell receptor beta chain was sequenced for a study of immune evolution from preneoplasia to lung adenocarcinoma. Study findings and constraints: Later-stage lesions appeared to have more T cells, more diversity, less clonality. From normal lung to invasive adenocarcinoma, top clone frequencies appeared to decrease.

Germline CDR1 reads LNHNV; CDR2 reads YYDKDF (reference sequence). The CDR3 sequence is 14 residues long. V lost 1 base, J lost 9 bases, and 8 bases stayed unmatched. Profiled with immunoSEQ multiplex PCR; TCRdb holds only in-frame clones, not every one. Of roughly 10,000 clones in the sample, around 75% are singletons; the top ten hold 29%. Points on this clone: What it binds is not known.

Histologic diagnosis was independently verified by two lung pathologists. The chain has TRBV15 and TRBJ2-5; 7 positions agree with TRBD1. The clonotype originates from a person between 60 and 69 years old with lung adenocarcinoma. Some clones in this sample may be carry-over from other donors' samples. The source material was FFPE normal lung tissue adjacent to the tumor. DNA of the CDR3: TGTGCCACCAGCAGAGTGACAGGGAGTCTACCCCAGTACTTC. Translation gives CATSRVTGSLPQYF.